Given below is one T cell receptor (beta chain) in context. What it binds is unknown. Here immunoSEQ multiplex PCR was the method, and the copy in TCRdb shows in-frame clones only, minus some. The sample holds roughly 140,000 clones, 70% to 90% seen once. This sample was included in a study of T cell responses to AZD1222 COVID-19 vaccine. Whole-study findings and limits: Just a handful of AZD1222 recipients tested seropositive at baseline. Spike-specific TCR repertoires showed rising breadth and depth after two AZD1222 doses. Nearly half of spike-specific TCRs reportedly target variant regions that are unmutated in the B.1.351 and B.1.1.7 variants. Clonal diversity was possibly underestimated; the donors were predominantly white British and more often female.

The sequenced sample was peripheral blood, obtained on day 0 of AZD1222 vaccination. This clonotype originated in an adult in good health.

The CDR3 DNA follows: TGCGCCAGCAGGACAGGGAATGAGCAGTTCTTC. Amino acid sequence: CASRTGNEQFF. This chain uses TRBV23-1 with TRBJ2-1, with 7 nucleotides matching TRBD1. TRBV23-1 is noted as an ORF with a role that remains uncertain. Trimming cost V 6 bases and J 7 bases; bases outside gene matches: 0. The CDR3 consists of 11 residues.